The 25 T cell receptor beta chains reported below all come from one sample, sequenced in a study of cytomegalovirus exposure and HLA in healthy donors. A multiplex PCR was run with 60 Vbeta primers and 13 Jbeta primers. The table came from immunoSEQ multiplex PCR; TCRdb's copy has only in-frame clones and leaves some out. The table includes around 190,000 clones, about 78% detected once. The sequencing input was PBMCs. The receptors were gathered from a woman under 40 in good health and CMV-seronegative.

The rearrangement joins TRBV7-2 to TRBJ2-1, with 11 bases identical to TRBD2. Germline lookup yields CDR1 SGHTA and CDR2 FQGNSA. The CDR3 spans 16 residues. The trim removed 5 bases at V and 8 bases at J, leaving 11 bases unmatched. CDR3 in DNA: TGTGCCAGCAGCCTTCGGACTAGCGGGTTGGTCTATGAGCAGTTCTTC. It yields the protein CASSLRTSGLVYEQFF. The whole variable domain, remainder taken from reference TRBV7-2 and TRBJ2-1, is GAGVSQSPSNKVTEKGKDVELRCDPISGHTALYWYRQSLGQGLEFLIYFQGNSAPDKSGLPSDRFSAERTGGSVSTLTIQRTQQEDSAVYLCASSLRTSGLVYEQFFGPGTRLTVL.

This CDR3 is CSVEEGRDYFGQFF. The CDR3 DNA follows: TGCAGCGTTGAAGAAGGTAGGGACTACTTTGGGCAGTTCTTC. This rearrangement joins TRBV29-1 to TRBJ2-1; 7 bases agree with TRBD2. V lost 0 bases and J lost 12; bases outside the gene matches: 11. Germline V gene data show CDR1 as SQVTM and CDR2 as ANQGSEA. This CDR3 spans 14 amino acids.

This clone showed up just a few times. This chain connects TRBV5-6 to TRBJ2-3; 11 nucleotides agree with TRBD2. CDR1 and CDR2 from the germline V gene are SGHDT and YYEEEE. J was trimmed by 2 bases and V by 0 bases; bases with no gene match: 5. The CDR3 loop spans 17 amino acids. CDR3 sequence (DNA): TGTGCCAGCAGCTTGGCCCGTAGCGGGGGGGTCACAGATACGCAGTATTTT. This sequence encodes CASSLARSGGVTDTQYF.

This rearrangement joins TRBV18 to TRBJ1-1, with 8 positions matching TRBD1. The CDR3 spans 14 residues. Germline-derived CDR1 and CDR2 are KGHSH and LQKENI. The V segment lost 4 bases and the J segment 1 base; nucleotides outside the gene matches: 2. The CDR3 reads CASSQTGGNTEAFF. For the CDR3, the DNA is TGTGCCAGCTCACAAACAGGGGGGAACACTGAAGCTTTCTTT.

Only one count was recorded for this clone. The CDR3 reads CASSLSSGSSYNEQFF. Written as DNA, the CDR3 is TGTGCCAGCAGTTTATCGAGCGGCAGCTCCTACAATGAGCAGTTCTTC. V usage is TRBV27 and J usage is TRBJ2-1, with a possible D match to TRBD2 (5 bases). The CDR3 loop spans 16 amino acids. The V gene lost 0 bases and the J gene lost 0 bases, with 9 bases spanning the gap. Germline CDR1 and CDR2: MNHEY and SMNVEV (reference sequence).

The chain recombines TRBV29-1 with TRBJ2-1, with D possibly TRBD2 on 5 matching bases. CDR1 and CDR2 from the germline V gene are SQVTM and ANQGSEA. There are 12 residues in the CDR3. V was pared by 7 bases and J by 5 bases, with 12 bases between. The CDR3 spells CSAARGNNEQFF. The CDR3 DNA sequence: TGCAGCGCTGCTCGGGGAAACAATGAGCAGTTCTTC.

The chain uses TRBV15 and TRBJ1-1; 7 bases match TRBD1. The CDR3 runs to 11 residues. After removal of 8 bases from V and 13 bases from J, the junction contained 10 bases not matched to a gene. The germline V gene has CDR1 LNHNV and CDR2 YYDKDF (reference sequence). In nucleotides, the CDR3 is TGTGCCACCGGAAAACAGGGGCTCGTTTTCTTT. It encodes CATGKQGLVFF.

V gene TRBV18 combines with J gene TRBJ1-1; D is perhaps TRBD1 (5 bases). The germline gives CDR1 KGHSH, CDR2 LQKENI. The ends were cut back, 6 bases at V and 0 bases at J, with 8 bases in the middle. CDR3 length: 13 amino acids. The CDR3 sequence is CASSRQLNTEAFF. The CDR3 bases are TGTGCCAGCTCCAGACAGTTGAACACTGAAGCTTTCTTT. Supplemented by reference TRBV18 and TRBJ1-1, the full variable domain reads NAGVMQNPRHLVRRRGQEARLRCSPMKGHSHVYWYRQLPEEGLKFMVYLQKENIIDESGMPKERFSAEFPKEGPSILRIQQVVRGDSAAYFCASSRQLNTEAFFGQGTRLTVV.

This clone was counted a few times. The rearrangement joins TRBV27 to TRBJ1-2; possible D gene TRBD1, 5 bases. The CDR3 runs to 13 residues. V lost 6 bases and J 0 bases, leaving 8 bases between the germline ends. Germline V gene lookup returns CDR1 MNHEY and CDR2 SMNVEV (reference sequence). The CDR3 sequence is CASSRDSNYGYTF. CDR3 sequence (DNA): TGTGCCAGCAGCCGGGACTCTAACTATGGCTACACCTTC.

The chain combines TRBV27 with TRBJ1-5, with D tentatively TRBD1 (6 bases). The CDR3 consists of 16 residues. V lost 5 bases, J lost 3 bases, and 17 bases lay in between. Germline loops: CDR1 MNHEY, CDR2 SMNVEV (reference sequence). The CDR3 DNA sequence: TGTGCCAGCAGTCCCGAGATAGGGGGTTTCAATCAGCCCCAGCATTTT. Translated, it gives CASSPEIGGFNQPQHF.

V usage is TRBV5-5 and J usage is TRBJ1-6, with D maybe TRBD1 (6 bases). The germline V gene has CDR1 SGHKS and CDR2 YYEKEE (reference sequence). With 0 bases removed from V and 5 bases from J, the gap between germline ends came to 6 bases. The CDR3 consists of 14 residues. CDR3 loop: CASSLAGDNSPLHF. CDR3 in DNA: TGTGCCAGCAGCTTGGCAGGGGATAATTCACCCCTCCACTTT.

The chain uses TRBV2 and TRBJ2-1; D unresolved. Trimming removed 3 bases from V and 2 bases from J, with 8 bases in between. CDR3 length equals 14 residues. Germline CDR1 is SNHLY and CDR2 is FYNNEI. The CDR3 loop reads CASSDTLAYNEQFF. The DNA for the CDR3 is TGTGCCAGCAGTGACACCCTAGCCTACAATGAGCAGTTCTTC. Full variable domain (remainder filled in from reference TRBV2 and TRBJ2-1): EPEVTQTPSHQVTQMGQEVILRCVPISNHLYFYWYRQILGQKVEFLVSFYNNEISEKSEIFDDQFSVERPDGSNFTLKIRSTKLEDSAMYFCASSDTLAYNEQFFGPGTRLTVL.

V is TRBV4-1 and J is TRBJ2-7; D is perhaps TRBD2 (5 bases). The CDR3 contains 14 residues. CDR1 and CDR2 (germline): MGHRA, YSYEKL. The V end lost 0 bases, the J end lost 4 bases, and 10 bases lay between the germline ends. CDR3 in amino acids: CASSQERGFYEQYF. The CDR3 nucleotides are TGCGCCAGCAGCCAAGAACGCGGGTTTTACGAGCAGTACTTC.

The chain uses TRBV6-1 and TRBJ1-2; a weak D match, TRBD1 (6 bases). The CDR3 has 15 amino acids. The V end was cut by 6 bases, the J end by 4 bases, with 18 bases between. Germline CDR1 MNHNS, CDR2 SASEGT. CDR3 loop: CASRAKQGEVYGYTF. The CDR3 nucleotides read TGTGCCAGCAGGGCCAAACAGGGTGAGGTCTATGGCTACACCTTC.

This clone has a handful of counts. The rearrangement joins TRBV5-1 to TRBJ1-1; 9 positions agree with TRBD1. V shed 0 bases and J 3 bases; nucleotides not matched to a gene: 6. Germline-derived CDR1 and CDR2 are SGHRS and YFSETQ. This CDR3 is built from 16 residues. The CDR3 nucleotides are TGCGCCAGCAGCTTGGGCCCGAGGACAGGGGACACTGAAGCTTTCTTT. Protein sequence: CASSLGPRTGDTEAFF.

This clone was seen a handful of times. The CDR3 protein is CASSWLLTEAFF. CDR3 DNA sequence: TGTGCCAGCAGTTGGCTTTTAACTGAAGCTTTCTTT. The V gene is TRBV28, the J gene TRBJ1-1; D is undetermined. CDR3 size: 12 residues. The germline gives CDR1 MDHEN, CDR2 SYDVKM. The V end lost 4 bases, the J end lost 5 bases, and 8 bases lay between the germline ends.

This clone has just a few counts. The CDR3 nucleotides are TGTGCCACCCGACCAGGGGGCGGCTATGGCTACACCTTC. Its protein product is CATRPGGGYGYTF. The genes are TRBV6-1 and TRBJ1-2; 8 nucleotides align to TRBD1. The J segment lost 4 bases and the V segment lost 10 bases, leaving 8 bases of the junction unmatched. The CDR3 covers 13 residues. Germline CDR1 and CDR2: MNHNS and SASEGT.

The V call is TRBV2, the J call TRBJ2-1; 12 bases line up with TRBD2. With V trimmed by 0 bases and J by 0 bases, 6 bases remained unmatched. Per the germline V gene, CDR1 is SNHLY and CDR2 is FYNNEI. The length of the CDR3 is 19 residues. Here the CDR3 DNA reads TGTGCCAGCAGTGAAGCTGGGACTAGCGGGCCTATCTCCTACAATGAGCAGTTCTTC. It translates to CASSEAGTSGPISYNEQFF.

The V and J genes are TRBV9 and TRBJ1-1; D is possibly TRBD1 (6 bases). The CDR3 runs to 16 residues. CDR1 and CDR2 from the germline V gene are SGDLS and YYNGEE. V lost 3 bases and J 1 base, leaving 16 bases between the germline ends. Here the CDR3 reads CASSETIDRRNTEAFF. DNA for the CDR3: TGTGCCAGCAGCGAAACTATTGACAGGCGGAACACTGAAGCTTTCTTT.

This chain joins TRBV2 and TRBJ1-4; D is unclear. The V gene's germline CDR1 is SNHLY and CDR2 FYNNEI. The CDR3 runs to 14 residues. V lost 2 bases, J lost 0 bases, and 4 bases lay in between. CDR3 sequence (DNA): TGTGCCAGCAGTGAACTTACAACTAATGAAAAACTGTTTTTT. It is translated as CASSELTTNEKLFF.

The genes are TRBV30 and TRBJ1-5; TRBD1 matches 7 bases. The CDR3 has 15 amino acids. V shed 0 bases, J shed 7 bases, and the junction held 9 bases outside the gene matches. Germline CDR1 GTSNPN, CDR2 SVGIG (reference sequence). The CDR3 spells CAWSVSGTVGQPQHF. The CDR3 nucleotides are TGTGCCTGGAGTGTATCTGGGACAGTCGGCCAGCCCCAGCATTTT. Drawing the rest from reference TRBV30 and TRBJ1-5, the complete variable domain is SQTIHQWPATLVQPVGSPLSLECTVEGTSNPNLYWYRQAAGRGLQLLFYSVGIGQISSEVPQNLSASRPQDRQFILSSKKLLLSDSGFYLCAWSVSGTVGQPQHFGDGTRLSIL.

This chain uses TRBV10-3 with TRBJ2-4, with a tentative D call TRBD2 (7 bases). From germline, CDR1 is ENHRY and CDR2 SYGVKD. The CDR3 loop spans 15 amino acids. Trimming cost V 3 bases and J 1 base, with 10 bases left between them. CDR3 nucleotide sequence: TGTGCCATCAGTGAAGGGGGGGCTGCCAAAAACATTCAGTACTTC. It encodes CAISEGGAAKNIQYF.

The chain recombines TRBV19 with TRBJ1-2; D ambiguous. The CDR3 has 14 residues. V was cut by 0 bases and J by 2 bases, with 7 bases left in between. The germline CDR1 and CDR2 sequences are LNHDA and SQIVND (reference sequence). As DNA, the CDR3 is TGTGCCAGTAGTATAGACAAGAGCAACTATGGCTACACCTTC. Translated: CASSIDKSNYGYTF.

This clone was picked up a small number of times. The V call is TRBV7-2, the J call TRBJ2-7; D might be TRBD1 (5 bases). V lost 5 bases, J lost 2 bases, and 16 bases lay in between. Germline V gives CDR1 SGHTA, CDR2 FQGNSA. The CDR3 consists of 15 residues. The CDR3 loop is CASSPQVGITYEQYF. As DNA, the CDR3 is TGTGCCAGCAGCCCACAGGTGGGAATTACCTACGAGCAGTACTTC.

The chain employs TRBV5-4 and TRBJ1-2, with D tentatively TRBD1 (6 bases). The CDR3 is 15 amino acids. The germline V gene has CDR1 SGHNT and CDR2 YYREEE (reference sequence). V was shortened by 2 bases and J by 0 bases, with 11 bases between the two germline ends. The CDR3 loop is CASSFRTVANYGYTF. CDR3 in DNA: TGTGCCAGCAGCTTTAGGACAGTAGCTAACTATGGCTACACCTTC.